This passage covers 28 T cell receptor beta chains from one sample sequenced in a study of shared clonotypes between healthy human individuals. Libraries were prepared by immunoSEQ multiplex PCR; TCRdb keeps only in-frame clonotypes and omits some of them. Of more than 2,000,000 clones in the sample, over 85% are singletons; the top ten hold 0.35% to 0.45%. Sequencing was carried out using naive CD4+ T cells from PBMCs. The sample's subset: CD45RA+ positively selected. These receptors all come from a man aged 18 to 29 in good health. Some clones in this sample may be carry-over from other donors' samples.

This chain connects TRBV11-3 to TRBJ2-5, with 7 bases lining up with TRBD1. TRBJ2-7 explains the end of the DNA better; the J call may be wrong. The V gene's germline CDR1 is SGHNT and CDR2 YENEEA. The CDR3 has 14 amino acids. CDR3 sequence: CASSLQGDSYEQYF. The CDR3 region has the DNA TGTGCCAGCAGCTTGCAGGGGGATTCCTACGAGCAGTACTTC.

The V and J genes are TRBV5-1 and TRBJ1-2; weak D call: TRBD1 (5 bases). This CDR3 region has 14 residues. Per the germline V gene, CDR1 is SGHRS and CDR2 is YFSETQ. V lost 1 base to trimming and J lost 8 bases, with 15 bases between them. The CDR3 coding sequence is TGCGCCAGCAGCTTGTGGCAGGGAGAGGAGGGCTACACCTTC. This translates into CASSLWQGEEGYTF.

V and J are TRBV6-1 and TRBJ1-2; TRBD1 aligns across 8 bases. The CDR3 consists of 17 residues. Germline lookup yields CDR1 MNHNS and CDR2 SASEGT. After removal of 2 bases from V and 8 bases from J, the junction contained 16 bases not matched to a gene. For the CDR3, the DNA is TGTGCCAGCAGTGAATTCCCAGGGGGCGCGGGAGGAAAGGGCTACACCTTC. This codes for CASSEFPGGAGGKGYTF.

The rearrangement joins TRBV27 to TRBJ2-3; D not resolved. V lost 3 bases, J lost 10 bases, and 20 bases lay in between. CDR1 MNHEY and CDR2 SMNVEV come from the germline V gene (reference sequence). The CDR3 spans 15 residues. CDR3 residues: CASSFRKTIMPSQYF. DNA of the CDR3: TGTGCCAGCAGTTTCCGTAAAACAATAATGCCATCGCAGTATTTT.

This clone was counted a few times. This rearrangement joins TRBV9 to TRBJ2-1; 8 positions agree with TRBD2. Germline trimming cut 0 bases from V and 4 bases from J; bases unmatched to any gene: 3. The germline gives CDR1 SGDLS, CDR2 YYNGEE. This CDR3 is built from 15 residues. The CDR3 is CASSVVGRGYNEQFF. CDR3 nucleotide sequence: TGTGCCAGCAGCGTAGTCGGGAGGGGATACAATGAGCAGTTCTTC.

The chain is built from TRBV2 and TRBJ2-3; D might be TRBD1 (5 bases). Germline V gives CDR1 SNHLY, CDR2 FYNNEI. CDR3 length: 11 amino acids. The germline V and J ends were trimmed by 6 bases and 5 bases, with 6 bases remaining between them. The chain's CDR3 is CASSDRDTQYF. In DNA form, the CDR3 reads TGTGCCAGCAGCGACAGAGATACGCAGTATTTT.

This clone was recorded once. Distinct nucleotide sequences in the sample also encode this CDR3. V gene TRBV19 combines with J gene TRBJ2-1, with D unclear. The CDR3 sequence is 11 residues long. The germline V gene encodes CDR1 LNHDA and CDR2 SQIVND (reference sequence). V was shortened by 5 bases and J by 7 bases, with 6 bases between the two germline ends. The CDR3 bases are TGTGCCAGTAGTGTATTTAATGAGCAGTTCTTC. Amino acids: CASSVFNEQFF.

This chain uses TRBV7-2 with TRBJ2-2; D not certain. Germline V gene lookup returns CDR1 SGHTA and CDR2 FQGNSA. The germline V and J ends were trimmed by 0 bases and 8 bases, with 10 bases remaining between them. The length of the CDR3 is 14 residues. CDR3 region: CASSLALNEGELFF. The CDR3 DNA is TGTGCCAGCAGCTTAGCCCTCAACGAGGGGGAGCTGTTTTTT.

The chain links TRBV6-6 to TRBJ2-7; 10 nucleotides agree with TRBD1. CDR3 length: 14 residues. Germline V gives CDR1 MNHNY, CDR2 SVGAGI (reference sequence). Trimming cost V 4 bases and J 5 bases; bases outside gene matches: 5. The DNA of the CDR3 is TGTGCCAGCAGTTCGGGACAGGGGTGGGACGAGCAGTACTTC. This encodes CASSSGQGWDEQYF.

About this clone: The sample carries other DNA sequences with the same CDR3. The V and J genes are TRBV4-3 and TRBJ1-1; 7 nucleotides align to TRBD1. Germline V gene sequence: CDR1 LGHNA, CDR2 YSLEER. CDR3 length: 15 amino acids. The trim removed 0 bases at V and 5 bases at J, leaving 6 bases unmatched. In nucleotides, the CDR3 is TGCGCCAGCAGCCAAGAGAGGGGGCGGGGGACTGAAGCTTTCTTT. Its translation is CASSQERGRGTEAFF.

The DNA for the CDR3 is TGTGCCATCCAAGCGGGAGGGCCCGGGGAGCTGTTTTTT. This gives the protein CAIQAGGPGELFF. The rearrangement joins TRBV10-3 to TRBJ2-2; 10 nucleotides line up with TRBD2. CDR3 length: 13 residues. V gave up 8 bases and J gave up 6 bases; unmatched junction bases: 3. CDR1 is ENHRY and CDR2 is SYGVKD in the germline V gene.

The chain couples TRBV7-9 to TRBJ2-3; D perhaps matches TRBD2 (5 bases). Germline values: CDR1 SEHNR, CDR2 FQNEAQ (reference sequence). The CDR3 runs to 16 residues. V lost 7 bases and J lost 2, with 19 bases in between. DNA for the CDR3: TGTGCCAGCAAAGACGGCCGGGGTCCCCACACAGATACGCAGTATTTT. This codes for CASKDGRGPHTDTQYF. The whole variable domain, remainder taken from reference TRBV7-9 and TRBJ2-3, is DTGVSQNPRHKITKRGQNVTFRCDPISEHNRLYWYRQTLGQGPEFLTYFQNEAQLEKSRLLSDRFSAERPKGSFSTLEIQRTEQGDSAMYLCASKDGRGPHTDTQYFGPGTRLTVL.

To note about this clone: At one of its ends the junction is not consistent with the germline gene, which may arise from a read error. The CDR3 DNA follows: TGTACCAGCAGGGGACCCTTCAAATCCCGGGAGCAGTACTTC. It is translated as CTSRGPFKSREQYF. The chain employs TRBV27 and TRBJ2-7, with D possibly TRBD1 on 6 matching bases. The CDR3 runs 14 residues. The germline V gene encodes CDR1 MNHEY and CDR2 SMNVEV (reference sequence).

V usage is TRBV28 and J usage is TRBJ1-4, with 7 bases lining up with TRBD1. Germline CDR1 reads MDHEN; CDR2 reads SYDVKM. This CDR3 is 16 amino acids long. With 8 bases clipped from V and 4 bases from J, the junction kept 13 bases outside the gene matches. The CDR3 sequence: CASRDSLPWFNEKLFF. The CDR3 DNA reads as TGTGCCAGCCGGGACAGTCTCCCTTGGTTTAATGAAAAACTGTTTTTT.

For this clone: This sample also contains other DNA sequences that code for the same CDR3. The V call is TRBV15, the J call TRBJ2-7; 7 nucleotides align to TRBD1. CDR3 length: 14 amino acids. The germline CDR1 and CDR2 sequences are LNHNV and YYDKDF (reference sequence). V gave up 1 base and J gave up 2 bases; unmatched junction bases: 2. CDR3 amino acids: CATSRGDSAYEQYF. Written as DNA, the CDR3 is TGTGCCACCAGCAGAGGGGACAGTGCCTACGAGCAGTACTTC.

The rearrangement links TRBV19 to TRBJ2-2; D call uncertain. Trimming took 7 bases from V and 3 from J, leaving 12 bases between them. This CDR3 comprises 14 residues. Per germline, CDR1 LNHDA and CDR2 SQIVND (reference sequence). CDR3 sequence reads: CASKANAYTGELFF. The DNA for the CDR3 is TGTGCCAGTAAGGCTAACGCTTACACCGGGGAGCTGTTTTTT.

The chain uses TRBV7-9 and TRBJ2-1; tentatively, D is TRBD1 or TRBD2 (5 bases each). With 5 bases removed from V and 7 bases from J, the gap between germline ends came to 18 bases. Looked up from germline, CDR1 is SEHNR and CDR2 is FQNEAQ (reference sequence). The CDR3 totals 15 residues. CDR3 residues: CASSPFTGGRNEQFF. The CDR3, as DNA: TGTGCCAGCAGCCCGTTCACTGGGGGTCGGAATGAGCAGTTCTTC.

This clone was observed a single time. The CDR3 spells CASSPTGATNEKLFF. The CDR3 DNA reads as TGTGCCAGCTCACCCACAGGGGCAACTAATGAAAAACTGTTTTTT. The chain couples TRBV18 to TRBJ1-4, with 7 bases that match TRBD1. Germline V gene lookup returns CDR1 KGHSH and CDR2 LQKENI. V lost 3 bases to trimming and J lost 0 bases; unmatched junction nucleotides: 1. CDR3 size: 15 residues.

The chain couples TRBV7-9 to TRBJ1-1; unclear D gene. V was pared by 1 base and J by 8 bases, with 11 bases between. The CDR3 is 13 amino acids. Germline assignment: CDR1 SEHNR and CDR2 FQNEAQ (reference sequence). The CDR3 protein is CASSLGLETEAFF. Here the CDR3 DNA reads TGTGCCAGCAGCTTAGGTCTTGAGACAGAAGCTTTCTTT.

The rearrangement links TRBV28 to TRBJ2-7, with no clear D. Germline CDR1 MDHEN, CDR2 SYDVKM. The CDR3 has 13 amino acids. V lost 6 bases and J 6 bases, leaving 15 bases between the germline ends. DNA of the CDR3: TGTGCCAGCAGGTATAAGGCCTTGGGCGAGCAGTACTTC. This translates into CASRYKALGEQYF.

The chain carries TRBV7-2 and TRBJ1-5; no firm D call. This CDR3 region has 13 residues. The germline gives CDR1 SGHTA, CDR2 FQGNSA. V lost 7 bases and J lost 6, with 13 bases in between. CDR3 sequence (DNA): TGTGCCAGCACCACCTCCCCCGGTCAGCCCCAGCATTTT. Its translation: CASTTSPGQPQHF. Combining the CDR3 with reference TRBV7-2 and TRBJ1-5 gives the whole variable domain GAGVSQSPSNKVTEKGKDVELRCDPISGHTALYWYRQSLGQGLEFLIYFQGNSAPDKSGLPSDRFSAERTGGSVSTLTIQRTQQEDSAVYLCASTTSPGQPQHFGDGTRLSIL.

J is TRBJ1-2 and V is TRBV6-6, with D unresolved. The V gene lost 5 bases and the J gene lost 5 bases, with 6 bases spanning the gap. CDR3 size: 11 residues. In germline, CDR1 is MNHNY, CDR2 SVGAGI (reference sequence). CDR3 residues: CASSHQYGYTF. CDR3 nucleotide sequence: TGTGCCAGCAGTCACCAGTATGGCTACACCTTC.

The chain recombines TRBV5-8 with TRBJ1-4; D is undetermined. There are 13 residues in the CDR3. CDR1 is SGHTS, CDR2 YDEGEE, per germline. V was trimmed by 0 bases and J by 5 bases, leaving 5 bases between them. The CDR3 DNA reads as TGTGCCAGCAGCTTGGTCCAGAATGAAAAACTGTTTTTT. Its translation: CASSLVQNEKLFF.

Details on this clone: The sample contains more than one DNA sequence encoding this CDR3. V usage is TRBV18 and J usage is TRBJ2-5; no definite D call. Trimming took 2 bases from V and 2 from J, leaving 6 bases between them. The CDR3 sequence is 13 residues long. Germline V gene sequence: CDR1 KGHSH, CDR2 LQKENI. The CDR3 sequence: CASSPNAQETQYF. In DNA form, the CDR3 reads TGTGCCAGCTCACCAAATGCACAAGAGACCCAGTACTTC.

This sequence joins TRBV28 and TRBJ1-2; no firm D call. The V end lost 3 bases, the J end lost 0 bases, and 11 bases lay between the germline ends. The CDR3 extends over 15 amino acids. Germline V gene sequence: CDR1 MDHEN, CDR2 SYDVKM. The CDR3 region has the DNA TGTGCCAGCAGTTTCTTTCAGCTGTCTAACTATGGCTACACCTTC. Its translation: CASSFFQLSNYGYTF.

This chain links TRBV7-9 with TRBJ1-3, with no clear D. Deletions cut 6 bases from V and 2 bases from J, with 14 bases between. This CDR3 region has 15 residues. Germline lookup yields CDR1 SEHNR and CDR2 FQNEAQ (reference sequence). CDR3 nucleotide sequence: TGTGCCAGCAGTTCCGGACCATGGCCTGGAAACACCATATATTTT. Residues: CASSSGPWPGNTIYF.

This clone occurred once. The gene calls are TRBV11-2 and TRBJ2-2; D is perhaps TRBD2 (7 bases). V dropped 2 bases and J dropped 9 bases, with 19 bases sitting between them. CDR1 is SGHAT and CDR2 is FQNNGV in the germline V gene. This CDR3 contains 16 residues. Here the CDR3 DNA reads TGTGCCAGCAGCTTAAAAGGGGGGCGGGAGATTTGGGAGCTGTTTTTT. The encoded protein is CASSLKGGREIWELFF.

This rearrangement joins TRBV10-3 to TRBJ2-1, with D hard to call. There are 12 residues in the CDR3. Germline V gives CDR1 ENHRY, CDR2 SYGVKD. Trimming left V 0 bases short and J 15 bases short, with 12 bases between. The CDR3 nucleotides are TGTGCCATCAGTGAGTCGTTCTTCATCCGGTTCTTC. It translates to CAISESFFIRFF.